The rows below give T cell receptor beta chains drawn from one sample of a study of Graves' ophthalmopathy and Graves' hyperthyroidism. TCRdb called the multiplex PCR reads again in MiXCR, with one record for every CDR3 protein. The table has over 650,000 distinct CDR3 sequences, over 40% seen once. The sample consisted of peripheral blood. Receptor source: an adult man with Graves' ophthalmopathy. The CDR3 runs from the conserved cysteine through the conserved F or W. A D gene is named only where the DNA matches it firmly. Size is omitted from some rows. Given values are once, few, many or a class for expanded clones.

d_call,j_call,v_call,clone_size,cdr3_nt,cdr3_aa
NA,TRBJ2-7,TRBV11-2,NA,TGTGCCAGCAGCTTAACTAGAACCCCCTACGAGCAGTACTTC,CASSLTRTPYEQYF
NA,TRBJ1-1,TRBV10-3,NA,TGTGCCATCAGGGGAGGCGGGCATGGGACTGAAGCTTTCTTT,CAIRGGGHGTEAFF
TRBD1,TRBJ1-1,TRBV29-1,NA,TGCAGCCTACAAACAGGGGGCACTGAAGCTTTCTTT,CSLQTGGTEAFF
TRBD1,TRBJ1-2,TRBV29-1,NA,TGCAGCAGTCTGGACAGGAATAACTATGGCTACACCTTC,CSSLDRNNYGYTF
NA,TRBJ2-2,TRBV7-3,few,TGTGCCAGCAGCTTCAGGGGGGGCACCGGGGAGCTGTTTTTT,CASSFRGGTGELFF
NA,TRBJ2-5,TRBV10-3,NA,TGTGCCAGCAGTGAAGCGGTATGGGGATGGTACCAAGAGACCCAGTACTTC,CASSEAVWGWYQETQYF
NA,TRBJ1-2,TRBV2,NA,TGTGCCAGCGTTGAAGAGGGAAGGTGGCCCGGTGACTACACCTTC,CASVEEGRWPGDYTF
TRBD2,TRBJ2-5,TRBV7-9,many,TGTGCCAGCAGCTTAGGGCGGGGGTCAGAGACCCAGTACTTC,CASSLGRGSETQYF
NA,TRBJ1-5,TRBV6-1,few,TGTGCCAGCAGTGAAGTCGAGATGAGCAATCAGCCCCAGCATTTT,CASSEVEMSNQPQHF
NA,TRBJ1-5,TRBV4-2,few,TGTGCCAGCAGCCAAACTCCCTTTAGGGGTCAGCCCCAGCATTTT,CASSQTPFRGQPQHF
TRBD1,TRBJ1-1,TRBV20-1,NA,TGCAGTGCCTACGGGACAGAAGCACCAAAGGCTTTCTTT,CSAYGTEAPKAFF
NA,TRBJ1-1,TRBV13,NA,TGTGCCAGCGGCCTAGCAGGGCCGAACACTGAAGCTTTCTTT,CASGLAGPNTEAFF
TRBD2,TRBJ2-2,TRBV2,few,TGTGCCAGCAGTGCCAGCGGGACTAGCGGGGGGGCCATCGCCGGGGAGCTGTTTTTT,CASSASGTSGGAIAGELFF
NA,TRBJ2-7,TRBV12-3/TRBV12-4,NA,TGTGCCAGCAGTTTAGATTCCAGGGGCTACGAGCAGTACTTC,CASSLDSRGYEQYF
NA,TRBJ1-5,TRBV7-9,many,TGTGCCAGCAGCTCCCTCCGGGACACCGATAGCAATCAGCCCCAGCATTTT,CASSSLRDTDSNQPQHF
NA,TRBJ1-1,TRBV12-3/TRBV12-4,many,TGTGCCAGCAGCCACAGGAACACTGAAGCTTTCTTT,CASSHRNTEAFF
NA,TRBJ1-2,TRBV7-2,many,TGTGCCAGCAGCATCTACACGGCCCAGGGCTACACCTTC,CASSIYTAQGYTF
NA,TRBJ2-1,TRBV7-9,few,TGTGCCAGCAGCTTAGTTGGAAATGAGCAGTTCTTC,CASSLVGNEQFF
NA,TRBJ1-2,TRBV29-1,NA,TGCAGCGGCCGGGATCTTCCCTATGGCTACACCTTC,CSGRDLPYGYTF
TRBD1,TRBJ1-1,TRBV2,NA,TGTGCCAGCAGTGCTGATGATACACAGGGGGCGGGCACTGAAGCTTTCTTT,CASSADDTQGAGTEAFF
TRBD1,TRBJ1-1,TRBV2,NA,TGTGCCAGCAGAAGGACAGGGTTGGGCACTGAAGCTTTCTTT,CASRRTGLGTEAFF
TRBD2,TRBJ2-7,TRBV7-8,few,TGTGTCAGCAGCTTAGAACTAGCGGGAGTTACCGAGCAGTACTTC,CVSSLELAGVTEQYF
NA,TRBJ1-2,TRBV29-1,many,TGCAGCGTTGAATTCGACAGTCCTAACTATGGCTACACCTTC,CSVEFDSPNYGYTF
NA,TRBJ2-2,TRBV19,few,TGTGCCACCGGAGGGGGGGGGCGAACCGGGGAGCTGTTTTTT,CATGGGGRTGELFF
NA,TRBJ1-6,TRBV25-1,few,TGTGCCAGCAGTGAGGGTGGCAGCGCCAGTAATTCACCCCTCCACTTT,CASSEGGSASNSPLHF
NA,TRBJ2-6,TRBV19,NA,TGTGCCAGTAAGTTGGGTTACTCTGGGGCCAACGTCCTGACTTTC,CASKLGYSGANVLTF
NA,TRBJ2-5,TRBV20-1,many,TGCAGTGCTAACCCTCAAGAGACCCAGTACTTC,CSANPQETQYF
TRBD2,TRBJ2-5,TRBV7-8,few,TGTGCCAGCAGCCACGGGGGGGGGATAGCGGAGACCCAGTACTTC,CASSHGGGIAETQYF
NA,TRBJ1-1,TRBV19,NA,TGTGCCAGCTCAGGGAGGAACACTGAAGCTTCCTTT,CASSGRNTEASF
NA,TRBJ2-7,TRBV9,many,TGTGCCAGCAGCGTAGATCCGGAGGCGTCCTACGAGCAGTACTTC,CASSVDPEASYEQYF
TRBD2,TRBJ2-1,TRBV7-8,NA,TGTGCCAGCAGCTTAGTAGCGGGGGATGGGGCCAATGAGCAGTTCTTC,CASSLVAGDGANEQFF
TRBD2,TRBJ2-5,TRBV7-8,many,TGTGCCAGCAGCCTGACTAGCGGGGTCCAAGAGACCCAGTACTTC,CASSLTSGVQETQYF
TRBD1,TRBJ1-5,TRBV4-1,many,TGCGCCAGCAGCTCCCGGGACAGTAATCAGCCCCAGCATTTT,CASSSRDSNQPQHF
NA,TRBJ1-6,TRBV25-1,many,TGTGCCGGAGATAATTCACCCCTCCACTTT,CAGDNSPLHF
TRBD1,TRBJ2-7,TRBV7-2,many,TGTGCCAGCAGCTCTGGGGGGACAGGGCCCTACGAGCAGTACTTC,CASSSGGTGPYEQYF
TRBD1,TRBJ2-7,TRBV19,many,TGTGCCAGTAGTACGACAGGGTTCTACGAGCAGTACTTC,CASSTTGFYEQYF
TRBD2,TRBJ2-7,TRBV7-2,few,TGTGCCAGCAGCGGAAGACGACTAGCGGTCAGCTCCTACGAGCAGTACTTC,CASSGRRLAVSSYEQYF
NA,TRBJ2-7,TRBV7-9,NA,TGTGCCAGCAGCTTAGCGCTAACTAGCAGCCAGGACATTACCTACGAGCAGTACTTC,CASSLALTSSQDITYEQYF
NA,TRBJ2-2,TRBV7-3,many,TGTGCCAGCAGCTTAGCGAGGGGCGGGGAGCTGTTTTTT,CASSLARGGELFF
TRBD1,TRBJ2-7,TRBV7-9,NA,TGTGCCAGCAGCCCGAAGGACAGGTTCCCCTACGAGCAGTACTTC,CASSPKDRFPYEQYF
NA,TRBJ2-2,TRBV15,NA,TGTGCCACCAGCAGAGATACAGCGGCGAACACCGGGGAGCTGTTTTTT,CATSRDTAANTGELFF
NA,TRBJ1-1,TRBV10-3,NA,TGTGCCATCAGTGAAAACACGGGCGAGGGCACTGAAGCTTTCTTT,CAISENTGEGTEAFF
NA,TRBJ1-1,TRBV20-1,NA,TGCAGTGCGAGACAGATTGGCTCCGCTGAAGCTTACTTT,CSARQIGSAEAYF
NA,TRBJ2-5,TRBV2,many,TGTGCCAGCAAGCGGGCCCAAGGCGAGACCCAGTACTTC,CASKRAQGETQYF
TRBD1,TRBJ1-2,TRBV2,NA,TGTGCCAGCGGAGGAAGGCGATCTAGTTTTGGACAGGGCAACTATGGCTACACCTTC,CASGGRRSSFGQGNYGYTF
NA,TRBJ2-7,TRBV2,once,TGTGCCAGCAGCCTCGACGGGTTATCCTACGAGCAGTACTTC,CASSLDGLSYEQYF
TRBD1,TRBJ1-4,TRBV2,NA,TGTGCCAGCAGGAATGGGGAGGAGGGACAGGTGTTTTTT,CASRNGEEGQVFF
NA,TRBJ2-7,TRBV3-1,few,TGTGCCAGCAGCCAAAAGACGGCTATCTACGAGCAGTACTTC,CASSQKTAIYEQYF
NA,TRBJ2-7,TRBV7-6,many,TGTGCCAGCAGCTTAGGGACCCACTACGAGCAGTACTTC,CASSLGTHYEQYF
NA,TRBJ1-1,TRBV19,NA,TGTGCCAGTAGTATCGGGGCGGGACCTAAAGCTTTCTTT,CASSIGAGPKAFF
NA,TRBJ1-6,TRBV15,few,TGTGCCACCAGCAGGACGGAAAATTCACCCCTCCACTTT,CATSRTENSPLHF
NA,TRBJ2-7,TRBV10-3,NA,TGTGCCAGCAGTCAAGCGGACCGACGGGGCTACGAGCAGTACTTC,CASSQADRRGYEQYF
NA,TRBJ2-5,TRBV7-8,many,TGTGCCAGCATCTTCAGGGGGGACCAAGAGACCCAGTACTTC,CASIFRGDQETQYF
NA,TRBJ1-1,TRBV11-2,NA,TGTGCCAGCAGCTTAAACCCATGGGCAGGGCAGGACACTGAAGCTTTCTTT,CASSLNPWAGQDTEAFF